The 24 T cell receptor beta chains in this list originate from one sample, sequenced in a study of T cell responses to AZD1222 COVID-19 vaccine. Measured with immunoSEQ multiplex PCR; TCRdb has only the in-frame clones, and not every one. In the table there are about 94,000 clones, 85% of which are singletons. The source material was peripheral blood, sampled 28 days after the second AZD1222 dose. The source is an adult who received the AZD1222 COVID-19 vaccine.

The V gene is TRBV5-1, the J gene TRBJ1-1; 11 positions match TRBD1. V shed 0 bases, J shed 11 bases, and the junction held 3 bases outside the gene matches. From germline, CDR1 is SGHRS and CDR2 YFSETQ. The CDR3 has 13 residues. The CDR3 loop reads CASSLGTGGDAFF. Here the CDR3 DNA reads TGCGCCAGCAGCTTGGGGACAGGGGGCGACGCTTTCTTT. The full variable domain, rest sourced from reference TRBV5-1 and TRBJ1-1, is KAGVTQTPRYLIKTRGQQVTLSCSPISGHRSVSWYQQTPGQGLQFLFEYFSETQRNKGNFPGRFSGRQFSNSRSEMNVSTLELGDSALYLCASSLGTGGDAFFGQGTRLTVV.

As regards this clone: At one boundary the junction diverges from the germline segment, which might be a read error. The chain recombines TRBV4-1 with TRBJ2-1; D is ambiguous. This CDR3 is 13 amino acids long. CDR1 is MGHRA, CDR2 YSYEKL, per germline. CDR3 residues: CASRRDSNNEQFF. The DNA of the CDR3 is TGCGCCAGCAGGCGCGACTCCAACAATGAGCAGTTCTTC.

V usage is TRBV4-2 and J usage is TRBJ2-7; 14 bases are shared with TRBD2. This CDR3 spans 18 amino acids. J gave up 0 bases and V 4 bases, and 8 bases lay outside the gene matches. CDR1 is LGHNA and CDR2 is YNFKEQ in the germline V gene. The CDR3 coding sequence is TGTGCCAGCAGCCCGCTGACCGGGACTAGCGGGAGCTCCTACGAGCAGTACTTC. The encoded protein is CASSPLTGTSGSSYEQYF.

This rearrangement joins TRBV11-2 to TRBJ1-2, with 9 bases aligning to TRBD1. Germline V gives CDR1 SGHAT, CDR2 FQNNGV. The V gene end was trimmed by 6 bases and the J gene end by 5 bases; junction bases not matched to a gene: 7. The CDR3 is 14 amino acids. The CDR3 region has the DNA TGTGCCAGCAGTTTTTCGGGACAGGGTTATGGCTACACCTTC. Its protein is CASSFSGQGYGYTF.

The chain carries TRBV6-6 and TRBJ2-7; TRBD1 agrees at 8 bases. The CDR3 has 14 residues. V gave up 2 bases and J gave up 5 bases; unmatched junction bases: 5. Looked up from germline, CDR1 is MNHNY and CDR2 is SVGAGI (reference sequence). As DNA, the CDR3 is TGTGCCAGCAGTTACGGGCAGGGGGCCAACGAGCAGTACTTC. Its protein product is CASSYGQGANEQYF.

This chain connects TRBV27 to TRBJ1-1; D unresolved. Trimming took 2 bases from V and 1 from J, leaving 5 bases between them. Germline assignment: CDR1 MNHEY and CDR2 SMNVEV (reference sequence). The CDR3 contains 13 residues. CDR3 amino acids: CASSLTGNTEAFF. CDR3 nucleotides: TGTGCCAGCAGTTTAACGGGGAACACTGAAGCTTTCTTT.

This chain connects TRBV3-1 (or the pseudogene TRBV3-2) to TRBJ1-2; D gene ambiguous. Germline V gene data show CDR1 as LGHDT and CDR2 as YNNKEL (reference sequence). This CDR3 is built from 14 residues. V was clipped by 7 bases and J by 5 bases, with 17 bases between them. CDR3 in amino acids: CASTQRLGTYGYTF. The CDR3 coding sequence is TGTGCCAGCACCCAGAGGTTGGGAACTTATGGCTACACCTTC.

This clone turned up a few times. Here the CDR3 DNA reads TGTGCCAGCTCACCCGCTGGGACGCATGGAGCGTATGGCTACACCTTC. Translation: CASSPAGTHGAYGYTF. J is TRBJ1-2 and V is TRBV18, with D possibly matching TRBD1 (5 bases). The CDR3 has 16 residues. V lost 3 bases to trimming and J lost 5 bases, with 19 bases between them. CDR1 and CDR2 (germline): KGHSH, LQKENI.

The chain is built from TRBV28 and TRBJ2-5; D gene uncertain. Trimming left V 3 bases short and J 5 bases short, with 7 bases between. Germline CDR1 and CDR2: MDHEN and SYDVKM. The CDR3 totals 12 residues. The CDR3 nucleotides read TGTGCCAGCAGTTTGTATAGGGAGACCCAGTACTTC. This encodes CASSLYRETQYF.

This chain connects TRBV7-2 to TRBJ2-7, with D uncertain. Germline values: CDR1 SGHTA, CDR2 FQGNSA. V lost 1 base and J 3 bases, leaving 7 bases between the germline ends. The CDR3 runs 13 residues. The CDR3 is CASSLDDNYEQYF. Here the CDR3 DNA reads TGTGCCAGCAGCTTAGACGACAACTACGAGCAGTACTTC.

The chain recombines TRBV30 with TRBJ2-5; D perhaps matches TRBD2 (6 bases). Germline lookup yields CDR1 GTSNPN and CDR2 SVGIG (reference sequence). Trimming pared 5 bases from V and 1 base from J, leaving 11 bases between. The CDR3 runs to 13 residues. The CDR3 nucleotides read TGTGCCTGGGCCGGAGGGTTCCAAGAGACCCAGTACTTC. It codes for CAWAGGFQETQYF. Filled out from reference TRBV30 and TRBJ2-5, the complete variable domain reads SQTIHQWPATLVQPVGSPLSLECTVEGTSNPNLYWYRQAAGRGLQLLFYSVGIGQISSEVPQNLSASRPQDRQFILSSKKLLLSDSGFYLCAWAGGFQETQYFGPGTRLLVL.

CDR3 in amino acids: CATSIGSTDTQYF. For the CDR3, the DNA is TGTGCCACCAGTATCGGTAGCACAGATACGCAGTATTTT. The chain uses TRBV24-1 and TRBJ2-3; D is uncertain. The germline V and J ends were trimmed by 6 bases and 0 bases, with 6 bases remaining between them. CDR1 and CDR2 (germline): KGHDR, SFDVKD. The CDR3 is 13 amino acids.

On this clone: Other DNA sequences in the same sample also yield this CDR3. CDR3 protein: CASSYGGSSYNEQFF. CDR3 nucleotide sequence: TGTGCCAGCAGTTACGGGGGGAGCTCCTACAATGAGCAGTTCTTC. The chain couples TRBV6-5 to TRBJ2-1, with a possible D match to TRBD2 (6 bases). The germline V gene has CDR1 MNHEY and CDR2 SVGAGI. Trimming left V 2 bases short and J 0 bases short, with 8 bases between. CDR3 size: 15 residues.

The genes are TRBV9 and TRBJ2-1, with 8 bases identical to TRBD2. This CDR3 is 16 amino acids long. Losses at the gene ends were 2 bases for V and 4 bases for J; bases not matched to a gene: 8. Germline V CDR1 and CDR2: SGDLS, YYNGEE. CDR3 DNA sequence: TGTGCCAGCAGCGTTTCCCGGACTAGCTTGTACAATGAGCAGTTCTTC. Its protein is CASSVSRTSLYNEQFF.

The count of this clone is one. V usage is TRBV2 and J usage is TRBJ2-7, with D perhaps TRBD2 (5 bases). This CDR3 has 14 residues. The germline V and J ends were trimmed by 3 bases and 3 bases, with 12 bases remaining between them. Germline lookup yields CDR1 SNHLY and CDR2 FYNNEI. The CDR3 loop is CASSENGINYEQYF. Written as DNA, the CDR3 is TGTGCCAGCAGTGAGAACGGGATCAACTACGAGCAGTACTTC.

The rearrangement uses TRBV20-1 and TRBJ2-3; 7 nucleotides agree with TRBD2. The CDR3 totals 15 residues. The V segment lost 3 bases and the J segment 0 bases; nucleotides outside the gene matches: 6. Germline assignment: CDR1 DFQATT and CDR2 SNEGSKA (reference sequence). This chain's CDR3 is CSASGRGSSTDTQYF. CDR3 nucleotide sequence: TGCAGTGCTAGTGGGAGGGGCTCTAGCACAGATACGCAGTATTTT.

A few counts support this clone. The chain links TRBV28 to TRBJ1-3; unclear D gene. CDR1 is MDHEN and CDR2 is SYDVKM in the germline V gene. The CDR3 is made up of 17 amino acids. V lost 3 bases, J lost 2 bases, and 17 bases lay in between. The CDR3 nucleotides read TGTGCCAGCAGTTTGTTAGCAGCCTCAGGCACTGGAAACACCATATATTTT. It specifies CASSLLAASGTGNTIYF.

The genes are TRBV5-1 and TRBJ2-1, with 9 nucleotides matching TRBD1. CDR3 length: 16 amino acids. Germline V gives CDR1 SGHRS, CDR2 YFSETQ. V shed 0 bases, J shed 7 bases, and the junction held 8 bases outside the gene matches. DNA for the CDR3: TGCGCCAGCAGCTTGGACTCCGGGACAGGGAGGAATGAGCAGTTCTTC. This codes for CASSLDSGTGRNEQFF.

The chain is built from TRBV28 and TRBJ2-1; TRBD2 might be the D (6 bases). In germline, CDR1 is MDHEN, CDR2 SYDVKM. V gave up 2 bases and J gave up 0 bases, with 17 bases separating them. This CDR3 is built from 18 residues. The CDR3 here is CASSLHMGLANSYNEQFF. The CDR3 DNA is TGTGCCAGCAGTTTACATATGGGGCTAGCGAACTCCTACAATGAGCAGTTCTTC. Drawing the rest from reference TRBV28 and TRBJ2-1, the complete variable domain is DVKVTQSSRYLVKRTGEKVFLECVQDMDHENMFWYRQDPGLGLRLIYFSYDVKMKEKGDIPEGYSVSREKKERFSLILESASTNQTSMYLCASSLHMGLANSYNEQFFGPGTRLTVL.

This chain uses TRBV9 with TRBJ1-2; D perhaps matches TRBD1 (5 bases). V lost 0 bases, J lost 6 bases, and 15 bases lay in between. Germline V CDR1 and CDR2: SGDLS, YYNGEE. This CDR3 comprises 15 residues. CDR3 loop: CASSVASQALNGYTF. Written as DNA, the CDR3 is TGTGCCAGCAGCGTAGCATCACAGGCCCTCAATGGCTACACCTTC. Complete variable domain (other parts from reference TRBV9 and TRBJ1-2): DSGVTQTPKHLITATGQRVTLRCSPRSGDLSVYWYQQSLDQGLQFLIQYYNGEERAKGNILERFSAQQFPDLHSELNLSSLELGDSALYFCASSVASQALNGYTFGSGTRLTVV.

This rearrangement joins TRBV5-1 to TRBJ2-5; either TRBD1 or TRBD2 may supply D (5 bases each). The CDR3 spans 16 residues. Germline loops: CDR1 SGHRS, CDR2 YFSETQ. V was shortened by 0 bases and J by 5 bases, with 17 bases between the two germline ends. This CDR3 reads CASSLGSKAWGETQYF. Written as DNA, the CDR3 is TGCGCCAGCAGCTTGGGCAGCAAAGCCTGGGGGGAGACCCAGTACTTC.

This chain links TRBV5-1 with TRBJ1-4; D is unresolved. The length of the CDR3 is 15 residues. Trimming shortened V by 5 bases and J by 6 bases, and 17 bases separated the two germline ends. The germline V gene has CDR1 SGHRS and CDR2 YFSETQ. Here the CDR3 reads CASSLAPGRDEKLFF. In nucleotides, the CDR3 is TGCGCCAGCAGTCTCGCGCCTGGACGGGATGAAAAACTGTTTTTT. The whole variable domain, filled in from reference TRBV5-1 and TRBJ1-4, reads KAGVTQTPRYLIKTRGQQVTLSCSPISGHRSVSWYQQTPGQGLQFLFEYFSETQRNKGNFPGRFSGRQFSNSRSEMNVSTLELGDSALYLCASSLAPGRDEKLFFGSGTQLSVL.

The CDR3 coding sequence is TGTGCCAGCAGTGAATTCCCGACTGAAGCTTTCTTT. It codes for CASSEFPTEAFF. This chain joins TRBV2 and TRBJ1-1; D is uncertain. The ends were cut back, 2 bases at V and 5 bases at J, with 6 bases in the middle. The germline gives CDR1 SNHLY, CDR2 FYNNEI. This CDR3 is 12 amino acids long.

V gene TRBV2 combines with J gene TRBJ1-4; D is undetermined. The V and J ends lost 3 bases and 8 bases respectively, with 1 base between them. Germline CDR1 is SNHLY and CDR2 is FYNNEI. The CDR3 has 10 amino acids. The CDR3 DNA reads as TGTGCCAGCAGTGACGAAAAACTGTTTTTT. It translates to CASSDEKLFF.